This record covers a single T cell receptor (beta chain). Profiled with immunoSEQ multiplex PCR; TCRdb holds only in-frame clones, not every one. The repertoire consists of approximately 20,000 clones, with about 85% occurring once and the leading ten covering about 0.82%. The sample belongs to a study of untreated major depressive disorder. The source material was CD4+ T cells from PBMCs. This receptor was obtained from a woman in her thirties in good health.

CDR3 sequence reads: CASSPGGDRGGYEQYF. CDR3 coding DNA: TGTGCCAGCAGTCCCGGGGGCGACAGGGGCGGGTACGAGCAGTACTTC. The chain links TRBV27 to TRBJ2-7; 8 positions match TRBD1. Germline V gene sequence: CDR1 MNHEY, CDR2 SMNVEV (reference sequence). The CDR3 has 16 amino acids. The trim removed 5 bases at V and 4 bases at J, leaving 13 bases unmatched.